This entry features one TCR beta chain sequence. What it binds is not known. This record belongs to a study of T cells in Graves' hyperthyroidism and ophthalmopathy. RNA transcripts served as the template for amplifying TCR beta CDR3 regions. The TCR CDR3 first-round RT-PCR relied on the HTBI primer set. TCRdb ran MiXCR on the multiplex PCR reads and lists one entry per CDR3 protein. The sample lists about 200,000 distinct CDR3 sequences; about a sixth were seen once. Notes on the study in general: Ophthalmopathy could be told apart from stable hyperthyroidism with a 13 V-J model.

The clonotype originates from a woman in her 50s with Graves' hyperthyroidism. The specimen sequenced was blood.

The CDR3 here is CASSEFKGSTGELFF. The CDR3 DNA reads TGTGCCAGCAGTGAATTTAAGGGCTCGACCGGGGAGCTGTTTTTT. This chain joins TRBV25-1 and TRBJ2-2; D remains unclear. This CDR3 contains 15 residues. V was cut by 1 base and J by 5 bases, with 11 bases left in between. The germline CDR1 and CDR2 sequences are MGHDK and SYGVNS.